The present T cell receptor (beta chain) was sequenced within a study of T cell repertoires in ileal Crohn's disease. Study details: M6 samples are neoterminal ileum biopsies from postoperative colonoscopy.

Time point of the sample: neoterminal ileum biopsy at postoperative endoscopy, about 6 months after surgery. Produced via immunoSEQ multiplex PCR; TCRdb's table is partial and in-frame only. The sample includes 9,500 to 11,000 clones, 55% to 80% of them seen just once. CDR3 length: 13 residues. Germline lookup yields CDR1 MNHEY and CDR2 SMNVEV (reference sequence). V was clipped by 2 bases and J by 6 bases, with 8 bases between them. The sequenced sample was ileal tissue. The V gene is TRBV27, the J gene TRBJ1-5; D not resolved. The source of this sequence is an adult with Crohn's disease. Written as DNA, the CDR3 is TGTGCCAGCAGTTTAGGCGGAGGTCAGCCCCAGCATTTT. It specifies CASSLGGGQPQHF.